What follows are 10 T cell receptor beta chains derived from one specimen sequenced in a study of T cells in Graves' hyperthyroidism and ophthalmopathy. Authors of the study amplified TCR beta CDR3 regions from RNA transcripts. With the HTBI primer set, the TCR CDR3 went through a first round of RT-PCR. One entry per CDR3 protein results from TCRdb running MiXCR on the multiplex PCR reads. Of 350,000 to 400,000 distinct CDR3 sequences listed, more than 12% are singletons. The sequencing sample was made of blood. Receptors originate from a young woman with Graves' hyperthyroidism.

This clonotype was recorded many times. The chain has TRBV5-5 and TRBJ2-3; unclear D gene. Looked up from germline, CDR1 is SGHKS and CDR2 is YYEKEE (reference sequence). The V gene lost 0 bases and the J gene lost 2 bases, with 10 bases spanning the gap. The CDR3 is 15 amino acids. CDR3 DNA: TGTGCCAGCAGCTTGGCCGGGTGGTACACAGATACGCAGTATTTT. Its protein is CASSLAGWYTDTQYF.

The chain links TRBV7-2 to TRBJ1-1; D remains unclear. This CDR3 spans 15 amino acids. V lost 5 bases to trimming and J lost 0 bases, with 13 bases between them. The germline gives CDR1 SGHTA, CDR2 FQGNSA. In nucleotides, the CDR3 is TGTGCCAGCAGCACAAATGGACTGATGAACACTGAAGCTTTCTTT. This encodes CASSTNGLMNTEAFF.

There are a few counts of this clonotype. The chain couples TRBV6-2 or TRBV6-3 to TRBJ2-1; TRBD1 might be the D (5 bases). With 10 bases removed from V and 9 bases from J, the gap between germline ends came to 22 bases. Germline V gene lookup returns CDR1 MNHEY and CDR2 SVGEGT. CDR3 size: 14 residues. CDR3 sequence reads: CATVYRGGLGEQFF. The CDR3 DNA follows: TGTGCCACCGTTTATAGGGGTGGGTTGGGTGAGCAGTTCTTC.

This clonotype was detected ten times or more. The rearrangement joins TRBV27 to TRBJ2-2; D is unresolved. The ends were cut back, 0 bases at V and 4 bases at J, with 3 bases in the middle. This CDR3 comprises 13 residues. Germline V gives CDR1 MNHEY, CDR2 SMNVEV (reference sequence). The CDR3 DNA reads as TGTGCCAGCAGTTTATCTTTCACCGGGGAGCTGTTTTTT. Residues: CASSLSFTGELFF.

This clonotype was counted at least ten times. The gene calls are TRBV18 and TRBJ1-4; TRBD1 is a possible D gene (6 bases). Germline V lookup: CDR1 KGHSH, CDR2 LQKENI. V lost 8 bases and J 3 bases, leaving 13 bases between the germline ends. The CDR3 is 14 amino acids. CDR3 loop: CASGRQEANEKLFF. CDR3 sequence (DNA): TGTGCCAGCGGGAGACAGGAAGCTAATGAAAAACTGTTTTTT.

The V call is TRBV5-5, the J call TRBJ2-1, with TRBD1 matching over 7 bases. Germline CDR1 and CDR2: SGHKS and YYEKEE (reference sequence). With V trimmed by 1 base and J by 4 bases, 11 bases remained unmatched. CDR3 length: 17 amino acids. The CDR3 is CASSLSVFRTGYNEQFF. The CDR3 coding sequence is TGTGCCAGCAGCTTGTCTGTCTTCCGGACAGGATACAATGAGCAGTTCTTC.

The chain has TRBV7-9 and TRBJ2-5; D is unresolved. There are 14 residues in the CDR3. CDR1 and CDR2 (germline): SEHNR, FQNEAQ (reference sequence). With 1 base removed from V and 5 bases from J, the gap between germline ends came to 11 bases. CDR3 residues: CASSLEHHGETQYF. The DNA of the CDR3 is TGTGCCAGCAGCTTAGAACATCATGGGGAGACCCAGTACTTC. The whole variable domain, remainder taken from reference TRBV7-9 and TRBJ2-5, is DTGVSQNPRHKITKRGQNVTFRCDPISEHNRLYWYRQTLGQGPEFLTYFQNEAQLEKSRLLSDRFSAERPKGSFSTLEIQRTEQGDSAMYLCASSLEHHGETQYFGPGTRLLVL.

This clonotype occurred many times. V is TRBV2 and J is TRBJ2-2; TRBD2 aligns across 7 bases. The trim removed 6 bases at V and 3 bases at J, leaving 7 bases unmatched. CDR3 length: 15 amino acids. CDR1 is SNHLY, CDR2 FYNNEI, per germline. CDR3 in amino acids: CASRYGGGYTGELFF. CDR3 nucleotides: TGTGCCAGCAGATATGGGGGAGGGTACACCGGGGAGCTGTTTTTT. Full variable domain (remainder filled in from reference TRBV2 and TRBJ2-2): EPEVTQTPSHQVTQMGQEVILRCVPISNHLYFYWYRQILGQKVEFLVSFYNNEISEKSEIFDDQFSVERPDGSNFTLKIRSTKLEDSAMYFCASRYGGGYTGELFFGEGSRLTVL.

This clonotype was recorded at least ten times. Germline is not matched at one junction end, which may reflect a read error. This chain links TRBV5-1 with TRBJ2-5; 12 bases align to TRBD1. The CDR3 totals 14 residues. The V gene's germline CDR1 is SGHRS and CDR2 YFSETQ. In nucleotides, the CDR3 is TGTGCCAGCAGTTCGGGGACAGGGGGCGAGACCCAGTACTTC. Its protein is CASSSGTGGETQYF.

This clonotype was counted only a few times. The CDR3 loop reads CASSLGQGFVEKLFF. The CDR3 coding sequence is TGTGCCAGCAGCTTAGGGCAGGGGTTTGTCGAAAAACTGTTTTTT. The chain is built from TRBV7-9 and TRBJ1-4, with a possible D match to TRBD1 (6 bases). The CDR3 is 15 residues long. The ends were cut back, 1 base at V and 8 bases at J, with 14 bases in the middle. Germline loops: CDR1 SEHNR, CDR2 FQNEAQ (reference sequence).